Sequencing of this T cell receptor (beta chain) was carried out in a study of blood T cell repertoires in COVID-19. Produced via immunoSEQ multiplex PCR; TCRdb's table is partial and in-frame only. There are fewer than 250,000 clones in the sample; about nine tenths occur only once, and 7% to 8.5% lies in the top ten. Assignments of participants to cohorts depended upon their own reported clinical history. V lost 5 bases, J lost 7 bases, and 15 bases lay in between. The CDR3 loop spans 13 amino acids. The receptor comes from a man between 25 and 39 years old in a cohort exposed to, infected with or recovered from COVID-19 (not recorded which). The chain recombines TRBV12-3 or TRBV12-4 with TRBJ2-7, with D possibly being TRBD1 (5 bases). Source material: PBMCs or T cells enriched from blood (not recorded which). CDR3 region: CASSTRQYGEQYF. The CDR3 DNA is TGTGCCAGCAGTACCCGACAGTACGGGGAGCAGTACTTC.